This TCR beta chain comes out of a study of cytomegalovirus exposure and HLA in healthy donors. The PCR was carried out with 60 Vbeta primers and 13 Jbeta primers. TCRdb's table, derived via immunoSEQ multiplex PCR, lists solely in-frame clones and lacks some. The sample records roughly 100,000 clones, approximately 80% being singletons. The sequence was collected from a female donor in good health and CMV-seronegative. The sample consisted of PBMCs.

The CDR3 DNA follows: TGTGCCAGCAGCGATGGGACTAGCGGAGTTGGGGAGCAGTTCTTC. This encodes CASSDGTSGVGEQFF. The chain links TRBV27 to TRBJ2-1, with 11 bases that match TRBD2. J lost 10 bases, V lost 6 bases, and 11 bases had no gene match. The length of the CDR3 is 15 residues. In germline, CDR1 is MNHEY, CDR2 SMNVEV (reference sequence).